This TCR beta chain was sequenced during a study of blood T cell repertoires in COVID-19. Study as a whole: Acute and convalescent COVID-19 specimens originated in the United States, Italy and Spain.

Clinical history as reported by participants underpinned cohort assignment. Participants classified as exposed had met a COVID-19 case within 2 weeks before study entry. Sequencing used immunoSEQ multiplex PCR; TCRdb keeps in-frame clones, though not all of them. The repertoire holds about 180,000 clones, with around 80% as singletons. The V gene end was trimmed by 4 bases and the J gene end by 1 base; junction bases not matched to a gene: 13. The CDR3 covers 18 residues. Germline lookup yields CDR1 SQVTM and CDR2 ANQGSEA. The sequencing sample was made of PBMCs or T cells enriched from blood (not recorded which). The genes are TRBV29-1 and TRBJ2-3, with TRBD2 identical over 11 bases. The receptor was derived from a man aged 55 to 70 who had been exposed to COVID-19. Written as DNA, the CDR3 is TGCAGCGTTGGCCCAGGGGGAACACTAGCGGGAGGCACAGATACGCAGTATTTT. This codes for CSVGPGGTLAGGTDTQYF.